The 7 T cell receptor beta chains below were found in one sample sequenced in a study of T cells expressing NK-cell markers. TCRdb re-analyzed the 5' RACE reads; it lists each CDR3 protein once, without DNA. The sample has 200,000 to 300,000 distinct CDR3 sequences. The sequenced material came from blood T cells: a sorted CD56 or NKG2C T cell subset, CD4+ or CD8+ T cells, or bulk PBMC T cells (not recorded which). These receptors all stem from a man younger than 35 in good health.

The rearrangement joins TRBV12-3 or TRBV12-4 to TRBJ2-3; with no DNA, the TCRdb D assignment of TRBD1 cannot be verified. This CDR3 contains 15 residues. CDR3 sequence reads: CASSPASSLGQLPYF.

This CDR3 reads CASSRVRSTKLFF. This chain links TRBV18 with TRBJ1-4; TCRdb lists TRBD1, though no DNA is available to test this call. Germline loops: CDR1 KGHSH, CDR2 LQKENI. The CDR3 covers 13 residues.

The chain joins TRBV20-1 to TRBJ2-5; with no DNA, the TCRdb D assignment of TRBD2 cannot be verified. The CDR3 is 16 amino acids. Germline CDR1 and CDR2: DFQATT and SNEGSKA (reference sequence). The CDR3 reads CSARIKPGLAQETQYF.

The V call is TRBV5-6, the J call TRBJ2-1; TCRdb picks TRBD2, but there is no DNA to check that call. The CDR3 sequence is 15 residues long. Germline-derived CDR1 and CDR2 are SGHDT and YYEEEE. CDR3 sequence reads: CASSLLTSGRWEQFF. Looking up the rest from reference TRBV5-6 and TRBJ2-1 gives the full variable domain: DAGVTQSPTHLIKTRGQQVTLRCSPKSGHDTVSWYQQALGQGPQFIFQYYEEEERQRGNFPDRFSGHQFPNYSSELNVNALLLGDSALYLCASSLLTSGRWEQFFGPGTRLTVL.

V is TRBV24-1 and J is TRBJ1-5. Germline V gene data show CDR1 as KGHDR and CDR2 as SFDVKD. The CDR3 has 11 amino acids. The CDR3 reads CATPLPQPQHF.

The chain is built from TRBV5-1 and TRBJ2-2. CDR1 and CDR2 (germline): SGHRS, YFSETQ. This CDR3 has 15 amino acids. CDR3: CASSLAGSPTGELFF.

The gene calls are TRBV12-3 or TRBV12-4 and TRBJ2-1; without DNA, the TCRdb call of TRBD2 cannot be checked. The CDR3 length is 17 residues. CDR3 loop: CASSTFGAGGHYNEQFF.